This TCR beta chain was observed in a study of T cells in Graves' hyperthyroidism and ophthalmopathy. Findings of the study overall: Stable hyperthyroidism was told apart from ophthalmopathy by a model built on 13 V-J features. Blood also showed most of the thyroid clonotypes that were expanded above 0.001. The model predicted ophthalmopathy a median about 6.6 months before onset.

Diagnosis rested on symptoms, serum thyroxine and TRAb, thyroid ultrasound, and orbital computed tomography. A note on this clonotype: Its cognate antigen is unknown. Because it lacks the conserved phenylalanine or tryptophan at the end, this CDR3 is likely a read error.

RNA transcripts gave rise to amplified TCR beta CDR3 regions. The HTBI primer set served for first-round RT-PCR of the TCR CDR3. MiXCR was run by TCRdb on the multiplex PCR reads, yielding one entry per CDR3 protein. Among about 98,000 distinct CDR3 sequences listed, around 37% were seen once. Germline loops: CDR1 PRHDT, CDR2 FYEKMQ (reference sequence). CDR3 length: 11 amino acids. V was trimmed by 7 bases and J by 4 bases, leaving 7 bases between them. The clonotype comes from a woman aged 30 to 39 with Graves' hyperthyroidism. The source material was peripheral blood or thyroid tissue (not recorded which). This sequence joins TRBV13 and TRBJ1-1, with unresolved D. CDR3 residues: CASTEGTEAFL. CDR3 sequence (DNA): TGTGCCAGCACTGAGGGCACTGAAGCTTTCTTA.